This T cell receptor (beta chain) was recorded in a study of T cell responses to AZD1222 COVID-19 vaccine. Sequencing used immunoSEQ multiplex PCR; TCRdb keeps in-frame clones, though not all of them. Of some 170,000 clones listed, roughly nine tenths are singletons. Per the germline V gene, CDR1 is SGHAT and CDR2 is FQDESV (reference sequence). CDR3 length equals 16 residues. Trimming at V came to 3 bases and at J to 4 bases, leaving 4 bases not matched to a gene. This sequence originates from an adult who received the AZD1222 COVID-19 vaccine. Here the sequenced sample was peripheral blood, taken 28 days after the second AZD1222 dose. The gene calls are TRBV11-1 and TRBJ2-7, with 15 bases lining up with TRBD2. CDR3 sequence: CASSFRTSGGAYEQYF. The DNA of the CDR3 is TGTGCCAGCAGCTTCCGGACTAGCGGGGGGGCGTACGAGCAGTACTTC.